Below, 22 T cell receptor beta chains from the same sample are listed, as sequenced in a study of blood T cell repertoires in COVID-19. The table came from immunoSEQ multiplex PCR; TCRdb's copy has only in-frame clones and leaves some out. This table has roughly 78,000 clones, around four fifths appearing once. Material: peripheral blood. Receptor source: a woman of 80 years or more with acute or convalescent COVID-19.

The chain employs TRBV18 and TRBJ2-7, with TRBD1 matching over 11 bases. Trimming at V came to 4 bases and at J to 4 bases, leaving 9 bases not matched to a gene. CDR1 is KGHSH, CDR2 LQKENI, per germline. This CDR3 is 16 amino acids long. CDR3 sequence (DNA): TGTGCCAGCTCACGTGATAGGACAGGGGGCAAGTACGAGCAGTACTTC. Translated: CASSRDRTGGKYEQYF.

V gene TRBV10-1 combines with J gene TRBJ2-3; tentative D call: TRBD1 (6 bases). This CDR3 contains 14 residues. V lost 4 bases and J 0 bases, leaving 8 bases between the germline ends. Germline CDR1 is WNHNN and CDR2 is SYGVQD (reference sequence). The CDR3 DNA sequence: TGCGCCAGCAGTGGGACAGTCAGCACAGATACGCAGTATTTT. It translates to CASSGTVSTDTQYF.

The chain employs TRBV6-4 and TRBJ2-2, with D possibly being TRBD1 (5 bases). CDR1 and CDR2 from the germline V gene are MRHNA and SNTAGT. V gave up 4 bases and J gave up 2 bases, with 8 bases separating them. The CDR3 loop spans 14 amino acids. CDR3 region: CASSVTVNTGELFF. The CDR3 DNA follows: TGTGCCAGCAGTGTGACAGTAAACACCGGGGAGCTGTTTTTT.

This clone came up a few times. The CDR3 nucleotides read TGTGCCAGCAGGGTACAGGGAAATTATGGCTACACCTTC. This sequence encodes CASRVQGNYGYTF. The rearrangement links TRBV5-6 to TRBJ1-2; perhaps TRBD1 as D (6 bases). Germline CDR1 SGHDT, CDR2 YYEEEE. V was pared by 5 bases and J by 5 bases, with 13 bases between. This CDR3 is 13 amino acids long.

This clone was observed a handful of times. The chain joins TRBV19 to TRBJ1-1; D is perhaps TRBD1 (5 bases). The V end was cut by 10 bases, the J end by 5 bases, with 17 bases between. The CDR3 has 13 residues. The germline CDR1 and CDR2 sequences are LNHDA and SQIVND (reference sequence). The CDR3 DNA reads as TGTGCCACCCATGGGGGGAGCCTAACTGAAGCTTTCTTT. This encodes CATHGGSLTEAFF.

This chain links TRBV27 with TRBJ1-1, with 10 bases lining up with TRBD1. CDR1 MNHEY and CDR2 SMNVEV come from the germline V gene (reference sequence). Unmatched junction bases numbered 5, after V lost 5 bases and J lost 2 bases. The CDR3 extends over 15 amino acids. The CDR3 sequence is CASSPPTGGNTEAFF. CDR3 in DNA: TGTGCCAGCAGTCCTCCGACAGGGGGCAACACTGAAGCTTTCTTT.

This chain connects TRBV27 to TRBJ2-1; 15 nucleotides match TRBD2. This CDR3 contains 13 residues. With V trimmed by 6 bases and J by 9 bases, 0 bases remained unmatched. Germline-derived CDR1 and CDR2 are MNHEY and SMNVEV (reference sequence). CDR3 region: CASRGLAGGEQFF. The CDR3 DNA sequence: TGTGCCAGCAGGGGACTAGCGGGAGGTGAGCAGTTCTTC.

Written as DNA, the CDR3 is TGTGCCAGCAGTCTTACAGGGATTAGGAATTCACCCCTCCACTTT. This encodes CASSLTGIRNSPLHF. This chain links TRBV27 with TRBJ1-6; a possible D gene is TRBD1 (6 bases). Between the trimmed V and J ends, which lost 5 bases and 7 bases, there was a span of 15 bases. The germline gives CDR1 MNHEY, CDR2 SMNVEV (reference sequence). This CDR3 region has 15 residues.

V usage is TRBV9 and J usage is TRBJ2-1; TRBD2 matches at 7 bases. From germline, CDR1 is SGDLS and CDR2 YYNGEE. This CDR3 is built from 15 residues. The J segment lost 0 bases and the V segment lost 2 bases, leaving 2 bases of the junction unmatched. The CDR3 region has the DNA TGTGCCAGCAGCGTCGGCGGGGGCTCCTACAATGAGCAGTTCTTC. Translating gives CASSVGGGSYNEQFF.

The chain carries TRBV29-1 and TRBJ2-7, with 11 bases identical to TRBD2. Per the germline V gene, CDR1 is SQVTM and CDR2 is ANQGSEA. The CDR3 length is 15 residues. The V segment lost 6 bases and the J segment 2 bases; nucleotides outside the gene matches: 9. The CDR3 reads CSVVTGTSGPYEQYF. The CDR3 DNA is TGCAGCGTCGTTACCGGGACTAGCGGACCCTACGAGCAGTACTTC.

The chain employs TRBV9 and TRBJ2-1; D perhaps matches TRBD1 (6 bases). The V and J ends lost 0 bases and 7 bases respectively, with 17 bases between them. Germline V lookup: CDR1 SGDLS, CDR2 YYNGEE. CDR3 length equals 16 residues. The CDR3 region has the DNA TGTGCCAGCAGCGTAGATGTCACAGGGAGAACGAATGAGCAGTTCTTC. This codes for CASSVDVTGRTNEQFF.

The chain uses TRBV14 and TRBJ1-3; D unclear. Per germline, CDR1 SGHDN and CDR2 FVKESK. The CDR3 length is 14 residues. The ends were cut back, 3 bases at V and 0 bases at J, with 6 bases in the middle. CDR3 sequence: CASSHLSSGNTIYF. CDR3 coding DNA: TGTGCCAGCAGCCATCTGAGCTCTGGAAACACCATATATTTT.

This chain uses TRBV27 with TRBJ1-2; 8 nucleotides align to TRBD1. With 2 bases clipped from V and 8 bases from J, the junction kept 13 bases outside the gene matches. In germline, CDR1 is MNHEY, CDR2 SMNVEV (reference sequence). The CDR3 runs 16 residues. CDR3 sequence (DNA): TGTGCCAGCAGTTTAGACTTCGGACAGGGCTTTAAAGGCTACACCTTC. This translates into CASSLDFGQGFKGYTF.

V and J are TRBV30 and TRBJ2-3; D may be TRBD1 (6 bases). From germline, CDR1 is GTSNPN and CDR2 SVGIG (reference sequence). This CDR3 is 15 amino acids long. The V end was cut by 3 bases, the J end by 6 bases, with 19 bases between. The CDR3 coding sequence is TGTGCCTGGAGCGGACCAGGGGAAGGTCCGGATACGCAGTATTTT. Translated: CAWSGPGEGPDTQYF.

The V and J genes are TRBV11-3 and TRBJ2-5; D is unclear. Deletions cut 6 bases from V and 3 bases from J, with 11 bases between. The CDR3 is made up of 13 amino acids. Germline V CDR1 and CDR2: SGHNT, YENEEA. CDR3 sequence: CASSSMAEETQYF. CDR3 DNA sequence: TGTGCCAGCAGTTCAATGGCGGAAGAGACCCAGTACTTC.

This clone was observed a few times. The chain employs TRBV3-1 (or the pseudogene TRBV3-2) and TRBJ2-7; D remains ambiguous. The CDR3 spans 13 residues. Trimming shortened V by 4 bases and J by 2 bases, and 9 bases separated the two germline ends. The germline gives CDR1 LGHDT, CDR2 YNNKEL (reference sequence). The DNA for the CDR3 is TGTGCCAGCAGCCGAGCGTTTACCTACGAGCAGTACTTC. It translates to CASSRAFTYEQYF.

This clone was observed a few times. The V gene is TRBV3-1 (or the pseudogene TRBV3-2), the J gene TRBJ2-5; a possible D gene is TRBD2 (5 bases). The CDR3 covers 14 residues. The V end was cut by 4 bases, the J end by 0 bases, with 9 bases between. Germline values: CDR1 LGHDT, CDR2 YNNKEL (reference sequence). This CDR3 is CASSRLMYQETQYF. As DNA, the CDR3 is TGTGCCAGCAGCCGACTAATGTACCAAGAGACCCAGTACTTC.

J is TRBJ1-2 and V is TRBV5-1, with 11 bases fitting TRBD1. V shed 4 bases, J shed 4 bases, and the junction held 3 bases outside the gene matches. CDR1 is SGHRS and CDR2 is YFSETQ in the germline V gene. The CDR3 runs 14 residues. In nucleotides, the CDR3 is TGCGCCAGCAGCCCGGGACAGGGGGGCTATGGCTACACCTTC. As protein: CASSPGQGGYGYTF.

The chain recombines TRBV19 with TRBJ2-2, with a weak D call TRBD1 (5 bases). Germline V gene lookup returns CDR1 LNHDA and CDR2 SQIVND (reference sequence). Trimming left V 7 bases short and J 1 base short, with 10 bases between. The CDR3 length is 14 residues. This CDR3 is CASTLDRNTGELFF. The CDR3 DNA follows: TGTGCCAGTACCCTAGACAGGAACACCGGGGAGCTGTTTTTT.

The chain combines TRBV7-8 with TRBJ2-7; 9 bases line up with TRBD1. Germline values: CDR1 SGHVS, CDR2 FQNEAQ. This CDR3 has 17 residues. V trimming: 5 bases; J trimming: 0 bases; junction bases outside the gene matches: 11. In nucleotides, the CDR3 is TGTGCCAGCAGCAGAATGCCGGGACAGGGTCGCTCCTACGAGCAGTACTTC. Its protein product is CASSRMPGQGRSYEQYF.

This clone was seen a handful of times. The chain couples TRBV5-6 to TRBJ1-2; 9 bases fit TRBD1. Germline V gene lookup returns CDR1 SGHDT and CDR2 YYEEEE. The CDR3 runs 13 residues. V shed 0 bases, J shed 7 bases, and the junction held 1 base outside the gene matches. CDR3 in amino acids: CASSLATGGGYTF. The CDR3 DNA is TGTGCCAGCAGCTTGGCGACAGGGGGTGGCTACACCTTC. Supplemented by reference TRBV5-6 and TRBJ1-2, the full variable domain reads DAGVTQSPTHLIKTRGQQVTLRCSPKSGHDTVSWYQQALGQGPQFIFQYYEEEERQRGNFPDRFSGHQFPNYSSELNVNALLLGDSALYLCASSLATGGGYTFGSGTRLTVV.

V and J are TRBV6-1 and TRBJ2-1; TRBD2 matches at 10 bases. Germline assignment: CDR1 MNHNS and CDR2 SASEGT. The CDR3 has 14 amino acids. Trimming took 5 bases from V and 9 from J; bases not matched to a gene: 7. CDR3 sequence (DNA): TGTGCCAGCAGTTTTCTAGCGGGAGAGGTTGAGCAGTTCTTC. Its translation is CASSFLAGEVEQFF.